This T cell receptor beta chain was observed in a study of shared clonotypes between healthy human individuals (dated by TCRdb to about 2020). In the study overall: Three men and two women, aged 18 to 49 years, made up the cohort. For each donor, CD4 naive and CD4 memory were each given three plates, CD8 naive was given two plates, and CD8 memory was given one plate. Blood TCR repertoires of roughly 5 healthy adults were deeply sequenced to estimate repertoire size and the extent of clonotype sharing between individuals. Different laboratories and diverse techniques were used to prepare libraries and sequence TCR repertoires, to increase sequencing depth and limit assay-specific biases. Leukapheresis yielded between about 0.8 and 9.5 billion PBMCs per donor. Broader findings and caveats from the paper: Only blood was sampled, and tissue TCR repertoires likely differ from those in blood. The small number of donors limited the genetic and exposure-history diversity represented. Pairwise subsampling led to the expectation that sequencing depth would affect the degree of clonotype sharing among donors. Rarefaction of sorted-subset datasets indicated incomplete sequencing despite the large sequencing depth. Higher generation probabilities were observed for clonotypes shared by all four sorted-subset donors than for non-shared clonotypes. When a few donors were compared, the shared fraction of clonotypes was 5% to 6.5% for naive CD4, around 3.5% for naive CD8, 2.3% for memory CD4, and 0.4% for memory CD8. Naive subsets generally had larger estimated clonotype richness than memory subsets.

CD8 naive samples consisted of CD45RO-negative cells that were positively selected for CCR7, yielding a CD45RA+CCR7+ population without TemRA cells. Donors were healthy HIV-negative adults with no recently reported acute infections or vaccinations. Every donor was a Caucasian adult residing in Nashville, Tennessee, USA. After blood collection by leukapheresis, PBMCs were isolated using Ficoll-Histopaque density gradient centrifugation and then cryopreserved in the vapor phase of liquid nitrogen. Analytical flow cytometry was used to check the purity and quantity of each magnetically sorted T cell population. Each sorted fraction had its genomic DNA isolated and then quantified by UV absorbance on a Nanodrop 2000c. For CDR1 and CDR2, the germline V gene (reference sequence) lists MNHEY and SMNVEV. The CDR3 contains 15 residues, cysteine and phenylalanine counted. Of the read, only the CDR3 DNA is kept; its 45 bases are in frame from base 1. Here V drops 6 bases and J drops 7 bases, and the junction holds 11 bases not matched to any gene.

Of note for this clone: Its recognized antigen is unknown. Base qualities are not provided; no much larger clone lies one nucleotide away.

Using the deep immunoSEQ assay, TCR CDR3 regions were amplified from genomic DNA by multiplex PCR. For each cell subset, the extracted genomic DNA was distributed evenly across all wells of several immunoSEQ 96-well plates, and each plate served as one replicate. For sorted subsets, about 0.2 ug genomic DNA, equal to about 30,000 T cell genomes, was loaded into each replicate PCR. Purified libraries were quantified with a Qubit 3.0 fluorometer, sized on a Bioanalyzer 2100, and re-quantified with the KAPA Library Quantification kit. Every immunoSEQ 96-well plate was sequenced on a separate single-read 150-cycle Illumina NextSeq 550 flow cell. Turning to the authors' computational methods: Because the immunoSEQ output held only junctional sequences and lacked quality scores, the filtering could not match the filtering applied to full-length reads. Sequences were annotated with PyIR, a Python wrapper for IgBLAST v1.9, using IMGT germline references to assign V/J genes and CDR3. Any read was removed if the V/J assignment was weak (E-value above 1e-6), the CDR3 was missing, or the read contained stop codons, out-of-frame junctions, or ambiguous translated residues. V3J clonotypes were defined as sequences sharing an identical inferred V gene, J gene, and CDR3 amino acid sequence. Percentage overlap between repertoires was computed as shared unique clonotypes divided by the size of the smaller repertoire. Repertoire richness was assessed with RTK rarefaction, the Chao1 estimator, and Recon v2.1 estimates of unobserved clonotypes. Generation probabilities were computed with OLGA for all TCRbeta clonotypes obtained by the gDNA method from several donors. TCRdb provides this immuneACCESS table in a form limited to in-frame rearrangements. Some clones are lacking; in checked studies, under half of them reflect an unresolved V gene, and why the rest are absent is not known. Clonal size and the V and J genes are those of that table, whereas D and trimming came from the DNA. The sample has more than 550,000 clones on record, about 91% of them singletons. 24% of the sample is held by the ten biggest clonotypes.

The sample taken for sequencing was naive CD8+ T cells sorted from blood. The meaning of the sample's cell subset or site label: CD45RA+CCR7+. The rearrangement joined TRBV27 to TRBJ2-1, with 8 bases matching TRBD2. The source of this sequence is a man aged 30-40 years in good health. DNA sequence: TGTGCCAGCAGGCTGTCGGGAGGGCCATTAAATGAGCAGTTCTTC. The encoded protein is CASRLSGGPLNEQFF.